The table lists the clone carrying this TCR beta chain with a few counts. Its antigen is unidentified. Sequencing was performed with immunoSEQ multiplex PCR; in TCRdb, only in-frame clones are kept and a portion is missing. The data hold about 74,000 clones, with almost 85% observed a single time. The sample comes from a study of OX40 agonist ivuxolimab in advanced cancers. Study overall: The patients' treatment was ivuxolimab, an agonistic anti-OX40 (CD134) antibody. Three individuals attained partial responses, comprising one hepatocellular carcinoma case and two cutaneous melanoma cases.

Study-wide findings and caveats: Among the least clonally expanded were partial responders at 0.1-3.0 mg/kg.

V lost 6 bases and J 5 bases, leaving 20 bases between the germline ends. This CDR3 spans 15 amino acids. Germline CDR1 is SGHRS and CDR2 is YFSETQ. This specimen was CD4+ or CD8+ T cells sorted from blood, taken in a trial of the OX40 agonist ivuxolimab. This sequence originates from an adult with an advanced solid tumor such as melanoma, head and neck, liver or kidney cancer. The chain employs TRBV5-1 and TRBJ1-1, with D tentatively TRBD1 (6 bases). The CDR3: CASKPGQGRETEAFF. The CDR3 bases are TGCGCCAGCAAGCCGGGCCAGGGGCGGGAGACTGAAGCTTTCTTT. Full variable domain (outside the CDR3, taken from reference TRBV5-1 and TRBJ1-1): KAGVTQTPRYLIKTRGQQVTLSCSPISGHRSVSWYQQTPGQGLQFLFEYFSETQRNKGNFPGRFSGRQFSNSRSEMNVSTLELGDSALYLCASKPGQGRETEAFFGQGTRLTVV.